This TCR beta chain stems from a study of beta chain features in type 1 diabetes. Isolated RNA was reverse transcribed in full, so expressed TCRB transcripts were sequenced. TCRdb's copy holds only in-frame clones and misses some; the assay was immunoSEQ multiplex PCR. The data hold roughly 250,000 clones, with around 21% observed a single time. CDR1 is SGDLS, CDR2 YYNGEE, per germline. The germline V and J ends were trimmed by 2 bases and 3 bases, with 10 bases remaining between them. There are 14 residues in the CDR3. Findings and caveats of the study: When VDJ junctions were examined, type 1 diabetes patients showed fewer insertions and more deletions. Across all four CD4+ subsets, people with type 1 diabetes showed modestly shorter TCRB CDR3s.

This clone occurred a few times. The antigen is not known. A CD45RO/CCR7/CD25/CD127/CD95/CD27 panel sorted naive, central memory, regulatory and stem cell-like memory CD4+ cells. Purity exceeding 95% was reached by all sorted populations. This chain links TRBV9 with TRBJ2-3; tentative D call: TRBD1 (6 bases). Sequenced: naive CD4+ T cells from blood. The TCR comes from a woman between 40 and 55 years old with type 1 diabetes. CDR3 coding DNA: TGTGCCAGCAGCGTGGACAGCTCTACAGATACGCAGTATTTT. Amino acids: CASSVDSSTDTQYF.